Following are 10 T cell receptor beta chains from one sample sequenced in a study of CD8+CD57+ T cells in acquired aplastic anemia. Profiling of TCR beta VDJ combinations and CDR3 sequences used genomic DNA as template. TCRdb used MiXCR to reprocess the reads, holding one entry per CDR3 protein. The sample consists of about 200,000 distinct CDR3 sequences, roughly two thirds of them appearing once. Selection for sequencing was limited to patients who had shown CD8+CD57+ cell expansion by flow cytometry. Sequences were obtained from sorted CD4+, CD8+, or CD8+CD57+ T cells (not recorded which) from PBMCs. Source of these receptors: a human donor with aplastic anemia.

As to this clonotype: Germline is not matched at one junction end, which may reflect a read error. This chain uses TRBV4-1 with TRBJ1-4; possibly TRBD1 for D (6 bases). The CDR3 loop spans 16 amino acids. Per the germline V gene, CDR1 is MGHRA and CDR2 is YSYEKL. In nucleotides, the CDR3 is TGTGCCAGCAGCCAACTCACAGGGCCAACTAATGAAAAACTGTTTTTT. Protein product: CASSQLTGPTNEKLFF.

CDR3 sequence: CASSEGGQGAETQYF. CDR3 DNA sequence: TGTGCCAGCAGTGAAGGGGGGCAGGGGGCTGAGACCCAGTACTTC. This chain links TRBV2 with TRBJ2-5; 8 positions agree with TRBD1. With V trimmed by 1 base and J by 5 bases, 6 bases remained unmatched. Germline-derived CDR1 and CDR2 are SNHLY and FYNNEI. This CDR3 is built from 15 residues.

The chain links TRBV9 to TRBJ2-7, with a weak D call TRBD1 (6 bases). The germline V and J ends were trimmed by 0 bases and 2 bases, with 12 bases remaining between them. The V gene's germline CDR1 is SGDLS and CDR2 YYNGEE. The CDR3 extends over 15 amino acids. In DNA, the CDR3 is TGTGCCAGCAGCGTAGGTGTAGGGGGAACCTACGAGCAGTACTTC. It translates to CASSVGVGGTYEQYF. Full variable domain (remainder filled in from reference TRBV9 and TRBJ2-7): DSGVTQTPKHLITATGQRVTLRCSPRSGDLSVYWYQQSLDQGLQFLIQYYNGEERAKGNILERFSAQQFPDLHSELNLSSLELGDSALYFCASSVGVGGTYEQYFGPGTRLTVT.

The chain uses TRBV20-1 and TRBJ1-2; no reliable D call. V lost 5 bases and J 6 bases, leaving 10 bases between the germline ends. Germline V lookup: CDR1 DFQATT, CDR2 SNEGSKA (reference sequence). The CDR3 has 11 residues. The CDR3 nucleotides are TGCAGTGCTGGAATCGTAGATGGCTACACCTTC. Its translation: CSAGIVDGYTF.

On this clonotype itself: Compared with germline, one end of the junction differs, possibly owing to a read error. This chain connects TRBV10-3 to TRBJ1-5; D gene uncertain. This CDR3 is 16 amino acids long. Germline values: CDR1 ENHRY, CDR2 SYGVKD. The CDR3 sequence is CASSYSIPTGNQPQHF. For the CDR3, the DNA is TGTGCCAGCAGTTACTCGATCCCTACTGGCAATCAGCCCCAGCATTTT.

This clonotype showed up many times. V and J are TRBV14 and TRBJ2-7; 9 nucleotides agree with TRBD1. Germline trimming cut 2 bases from V and 2 bases from J; bases unmatched to any gene: 7. Per the germline V gene, CDR1 is SGHDN and CDR2 is FVKESK. The CDR3 sequence is 16 residues long. The CDR3 DNA reads TGTGCCAGCAGCCAAAGACCCCGGGACAGGGCCTACGAGCAGTACTTC. Protein: CASSQRPRDRAYEQYF.

The sample holds many counts of this clonotype. The gene calls are TRBV7-9 and TRBJ2-3; D could derive from TRBD1 or TRBD2 (5 bases each). Germline V CDR1 and CDR2: SEHNR, FQNEAQ (reference sequence). CDR3 length equals 11 residues. The CDR3 is CAGLWGDTQYF. Here the CDR3 DNA reads TGTGCAGGCCTCTGGGGGGATACGCAGTATTTT.

The rearrangement links TRBV6-5 to TRBJ1-2; D may be TRBD1 (5 bases). The CDR3 is 15 residues long. The V and J ends lost 7 bases and 7 bases respectively, with 22 bases between them. Germline V gene sequence: CDR1 MNHEY, CDR2 SVGAGI. The CDR3 nucleotides are TGTGCCAGCACCCACGGGAGGGGCCGCCCCTGTGGCTACACCTTC. Translation: CASTHGRGRPCGYTF.

This clonotype appeared a few times. DNA of the CDR3: TGTGCCAGCAGCTTGGCTACCCAAGAGACCCAGTACTTC. Translation: CASSLATQETQYF. The gene calls are TRBV5-8 and TRBJ2-5; D not resolved. V dropped 0 bases and J dropped 1 base, with 4 bases sitting between them. Germline values: CDR1 SGHTS, CDR2 YDEGEE. The CDR3 runs 13 residues.

The J gene is TRBJ1-2, the V gene TRBV12-3 or TRBV12-4; tentatively, D is TRBD1 (5 bases). This CDR3 is 14 amino acids long. Trimming pared 6 bases from V and 3 bases from J, leaving 14 bases between. The CDR3 DNA is TGTGCCAGCAGCCCCTCGGGGCCCCACTATGGCTACACCTTC. Residues: CASSPSGPHYGYTF.